This T cell receptor beta chain was recovered during a study of immunodeficiency (dated by TCRdb to about 2019). As for the study more broadly: Repertoire analysis was done to look for VDJ recombination defects and oligoclonality.

The CDR3 sequence holds 16 residues, the cysteine and phenylalanine included. Left in the record is the CDR3 DNA by itself, 48 bases read in frame from the first base. V is cut by 5 bases and J by 1 base, and the space between the germline ends is 16 bases. Looking up the germline V gene yields CDR1 SGHTA and CDR2 FQGNSA. Patients had fewer naive CD4 and especially CD8 T cells, with expanded effector memory subpopulations. Before TCR sequencing, CD3+CD4+ T cells were sorted from fresh PBMCs. This clone was seen only once. Its antigen is currently not known. No much larger clone is present one base from it, and per-base qualities are unavailable. Genomic DNA was extracted with the QIAamp DNA Blood Mini Kit and sent for immunoSEQ repertoire analysis. Using a standard quantity of genomic DNA template, multiplex PCR was run to amplify the CDR3 regions. An Illumina platform was used to sequence the PCR products. The original methods were these. Alignment of sequences was done against a reference, and the V, D and J gene definitions came from IMGT. Closely related sequences were merged by a nearest-neighbor clustering algorithm so that PCR and sequencing errors were removed. V, D and J usage in productive unique and total sequences was analyzed using ImmunoSEQ Analyzer tools and R version 3.6.1. TCRdb provides this immuneACCESS table in a form limited to in-frame rearrangements. Some clones are lacking; in checked studies, under half of them reflect an unresolved V gene, and why the rest are absent is not known. The V and J calls and clone size were taken over from that table, and D and trimming were inferred from the DNA. A total of approximately 2,500 clones appear in this sample, approximately 86% of them only once. The top ten hold around 7.9% of the sample.

The research as a whole found: V-J pairing and productive entropy of CD4+ T cells appeared to be similar between patients and controls. In the entropy comparisons of patients versus healthy controls, patients were shown as n=3 (open circles), and an effect on thymic development was only suggested as possible. Based on top-100 and total clonotype frequencies, severe oligoclonality showed up in patient CD8+ T cells, whereas patient CD4+ T cells did not show severe oligoclonality.

Sequenced sample: CD4+ T cells from blood. The rearranged segments are TRBV7-2 and TRBJ2-3; a tentative D call is TRBD1 (5 bases match). The sequence derives from a girl aged 10 to 17 with POLD1 deficiency. The nucleotide sequence reads as follows: TGTGCCAGCAGCGGCGTCAGGGATGGGGGCACAGATACGCAGTATTTT. Its translation is CASSGVRDGGTDTQYF.